The sequence of this T cell receptor beta chain was determined in a study of shared clonotypes between healthy human individuals. Some clones are missing from TCRdb's copy, which holds only in-frame ones; the method was immunoSEQ multiplex PCR. The sample records around 2.1 million clones, roughly 91% being singletons. The germline gives CDR1 SGHNT, CDR2 YYREEE (reference sequence). The V end lost 4 bases, the J end lost 5 bases, and 16 bases lay between the germline ends. This CDR3 spans 15 amino acids. CD8 cells regarded as naive lacked CD45RO, were positively chosen for CCR7, and omitted terminally differentiated effector memory CD45RA+ cells.

What was sequenced was naive CD8+ T cells from PBMCs. The source of this sequence is a man between 18 and 35 years old in good health. Some clones in this sample may be carry-over from other donors' samples. V is TRBV5-4 and J is TRBJ2-1; tentative D call: TRBD1 (6 bases). The CDR3: CASSLRQVLDNEQFF. CDR3 DNA: TGTGCCAGCAGCCTGAGACAGGTCCTGGACAATGAGCAGTTCTTC. Full variable domain (outside the CDR3, taken from reference TRBV5-4 and TRBJ2-1): ETGVTQSPTHLIKTRGQQVTLRCSSQSGHNTVSWYQQALGQGPQFIFQYYREEENGRGNFPPRFSGLQFPNYSSELNVNALELDDSALYLCASSLRQVLDNEQFFGPGTRLTVL.